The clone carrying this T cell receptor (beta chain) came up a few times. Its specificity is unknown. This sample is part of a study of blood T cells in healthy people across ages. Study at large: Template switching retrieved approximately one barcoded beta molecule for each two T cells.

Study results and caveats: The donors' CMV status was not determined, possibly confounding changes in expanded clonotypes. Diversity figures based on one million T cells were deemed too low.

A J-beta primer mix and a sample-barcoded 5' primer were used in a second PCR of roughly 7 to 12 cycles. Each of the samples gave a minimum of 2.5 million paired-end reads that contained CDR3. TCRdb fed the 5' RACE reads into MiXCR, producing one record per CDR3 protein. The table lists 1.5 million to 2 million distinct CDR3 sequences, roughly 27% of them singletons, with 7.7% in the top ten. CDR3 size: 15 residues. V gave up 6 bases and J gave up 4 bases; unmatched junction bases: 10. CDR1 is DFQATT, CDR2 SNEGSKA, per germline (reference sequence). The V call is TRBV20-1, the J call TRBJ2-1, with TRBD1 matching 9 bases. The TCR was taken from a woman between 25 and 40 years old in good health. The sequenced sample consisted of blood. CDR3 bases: TGCAGTGCCTCCCCCCCGGACAGGGGATACAATGAGCAGTTCTTC. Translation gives CSASPPDRGYNEQFF.